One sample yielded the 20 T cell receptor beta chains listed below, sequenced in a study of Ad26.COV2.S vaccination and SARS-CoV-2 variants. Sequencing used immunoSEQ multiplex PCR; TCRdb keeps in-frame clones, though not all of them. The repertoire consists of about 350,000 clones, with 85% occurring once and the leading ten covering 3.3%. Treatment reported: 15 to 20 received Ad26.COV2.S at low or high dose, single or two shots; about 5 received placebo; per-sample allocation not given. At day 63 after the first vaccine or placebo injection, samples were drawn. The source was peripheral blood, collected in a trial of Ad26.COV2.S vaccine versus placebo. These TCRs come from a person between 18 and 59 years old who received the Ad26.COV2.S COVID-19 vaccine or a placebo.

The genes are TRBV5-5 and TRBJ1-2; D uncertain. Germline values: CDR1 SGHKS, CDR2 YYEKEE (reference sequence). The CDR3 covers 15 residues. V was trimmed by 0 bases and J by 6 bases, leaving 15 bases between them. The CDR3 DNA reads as TGTGCCAGCAGCTTGGTTGCAGACTTTAGGGATGGCTACACCTTC. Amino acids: CASSLVADFRDGYTF.

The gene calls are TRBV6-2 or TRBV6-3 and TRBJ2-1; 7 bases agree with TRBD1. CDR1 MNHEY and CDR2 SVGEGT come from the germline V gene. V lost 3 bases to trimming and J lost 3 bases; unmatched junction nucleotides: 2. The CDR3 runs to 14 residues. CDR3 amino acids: CASSYRDSYNEQFF. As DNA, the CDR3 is TGTGCCAGCAGTTATAGGGACAGCTACAATGAGCAGTTCTTC.

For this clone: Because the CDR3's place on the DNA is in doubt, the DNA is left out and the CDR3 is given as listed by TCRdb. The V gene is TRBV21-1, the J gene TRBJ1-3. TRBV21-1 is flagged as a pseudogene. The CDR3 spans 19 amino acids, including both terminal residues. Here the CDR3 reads CASSKGIKLDVGSGNTIYF.

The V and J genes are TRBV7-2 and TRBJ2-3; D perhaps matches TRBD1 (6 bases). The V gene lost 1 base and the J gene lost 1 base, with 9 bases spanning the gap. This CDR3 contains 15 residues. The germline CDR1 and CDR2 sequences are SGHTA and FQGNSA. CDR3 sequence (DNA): TGTGCCAGCAGCTTAGTAGGGGGAGGCACAGATACGCAGTATTTT. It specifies CASSLVGGGTDTQYF. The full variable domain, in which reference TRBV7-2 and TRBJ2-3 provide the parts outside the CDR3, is GAGVSQSPSNKVTEKGKDVELRCDPISGHTALYWYRQSLGQGLEFLIYFQGNSAPDKSGLPSDRFSAERTGGSVSTLTIQRTQQEDSAVYLCASSLVGGGTDTQYFGPGTRLTVL.

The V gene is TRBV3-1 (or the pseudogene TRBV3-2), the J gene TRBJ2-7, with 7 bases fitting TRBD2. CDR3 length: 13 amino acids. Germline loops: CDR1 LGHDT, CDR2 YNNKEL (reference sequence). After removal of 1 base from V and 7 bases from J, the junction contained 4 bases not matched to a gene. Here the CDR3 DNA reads TGTGCCAGCAGCCAAGCGGCGGGGGTTGAGCAGTACTTC. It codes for CASSQAAGVEQYF.

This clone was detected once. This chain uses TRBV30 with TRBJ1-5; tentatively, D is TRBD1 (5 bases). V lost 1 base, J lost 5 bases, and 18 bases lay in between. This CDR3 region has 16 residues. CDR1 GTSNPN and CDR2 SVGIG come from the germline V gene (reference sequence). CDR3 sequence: CAWSASRRGGDQPQHF. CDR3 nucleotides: TGTGCCTGGAGTGCCTCGCGGAGGGGAGGGGATCAGCCCCAGCATTTT.

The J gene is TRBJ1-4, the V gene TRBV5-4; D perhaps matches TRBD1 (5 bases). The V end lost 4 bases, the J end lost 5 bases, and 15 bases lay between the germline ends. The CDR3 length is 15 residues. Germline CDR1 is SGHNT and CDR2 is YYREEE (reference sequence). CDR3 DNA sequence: TGTGCCAGCAGCCTGAGGGACGGGCGGAATGAAAAACTGTTTTTT. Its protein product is CASSLRDGRNEKLFF.

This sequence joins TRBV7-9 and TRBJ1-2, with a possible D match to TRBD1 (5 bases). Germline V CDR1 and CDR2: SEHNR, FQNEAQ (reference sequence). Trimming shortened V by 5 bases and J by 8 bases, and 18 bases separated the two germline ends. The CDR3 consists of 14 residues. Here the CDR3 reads CASSQTLEGYGYTF. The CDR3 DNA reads TGTGCCAGCAGCCAGACATTAGAGGGGTACGGCTACACCTTC.

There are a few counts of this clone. The DNA of the CDR3 is TGTGCCAGCAGCGCCCACCCAGGCCCCAGGGGATATGGCTACACCTTC. As protein: CASSAHPGPRGYGYTF. The rearrangement links TRBV9 to TRBJ1-2, with a tentative D call TRBD1 (6 bases). The V end lost 3 bases, the J end lost 5 bases, and 20 bases lay between the germline ends. The CDR3 is made up of 16 amino acids. From germline, CDR1 is SGDLS and CDR2 YYNGEE.

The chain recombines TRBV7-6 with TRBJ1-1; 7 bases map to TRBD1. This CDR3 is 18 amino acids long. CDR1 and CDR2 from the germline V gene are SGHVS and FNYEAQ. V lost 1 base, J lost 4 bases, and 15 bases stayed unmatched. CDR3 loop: CASSLDLGADRAATEAFF. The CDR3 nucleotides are TGTGCCAGCAGCTTAGATTTAGGGGCCGACAGGGCGGCCACTGAAGCTTTCTTT.

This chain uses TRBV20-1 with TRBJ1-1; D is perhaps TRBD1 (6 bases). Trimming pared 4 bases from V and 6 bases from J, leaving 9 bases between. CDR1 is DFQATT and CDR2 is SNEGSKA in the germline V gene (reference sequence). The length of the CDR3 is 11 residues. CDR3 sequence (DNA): TGCAGTGCTATAAACAGGGCTGAAGCTTTCTTT. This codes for CSAINRAEAFF.

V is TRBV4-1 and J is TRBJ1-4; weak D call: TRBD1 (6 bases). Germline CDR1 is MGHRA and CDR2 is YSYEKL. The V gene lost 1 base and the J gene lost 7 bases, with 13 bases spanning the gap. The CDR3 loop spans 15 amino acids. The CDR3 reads CASSQVGGVGEKLFF. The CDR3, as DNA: TGCGCCAGCAGCCAAGTGGGGGGCGTGGGTGAAAAACTGTTTTTT.

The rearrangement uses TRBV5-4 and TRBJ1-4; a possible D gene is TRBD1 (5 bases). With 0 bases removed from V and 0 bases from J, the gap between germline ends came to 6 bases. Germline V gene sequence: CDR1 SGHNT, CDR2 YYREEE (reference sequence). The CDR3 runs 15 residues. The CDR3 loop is CASSLGGPTNEKLFF. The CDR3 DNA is TGTGCCAGCAGCTTGGGGGGCCCAACTAATGAAAAACTGTTTTTT.

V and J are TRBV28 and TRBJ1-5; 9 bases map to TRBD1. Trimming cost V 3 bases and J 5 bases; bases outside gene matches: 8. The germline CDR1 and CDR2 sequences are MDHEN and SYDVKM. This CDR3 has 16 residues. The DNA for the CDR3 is TGTGCCAGCAGTTTCAACAGGGGGCGAACCTATCAGCCCCAGCATTTT. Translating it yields CASSFNRGRTYQPQHF.

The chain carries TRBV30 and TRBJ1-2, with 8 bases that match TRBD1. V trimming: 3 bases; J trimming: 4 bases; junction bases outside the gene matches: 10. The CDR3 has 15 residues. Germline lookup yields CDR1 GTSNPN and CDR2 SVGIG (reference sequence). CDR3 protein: CAWRPRDRRIYGYTF. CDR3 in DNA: TGTGCCTGGAGACCCCGGGACAGGAGAATCTATGGCTACACCTTC.

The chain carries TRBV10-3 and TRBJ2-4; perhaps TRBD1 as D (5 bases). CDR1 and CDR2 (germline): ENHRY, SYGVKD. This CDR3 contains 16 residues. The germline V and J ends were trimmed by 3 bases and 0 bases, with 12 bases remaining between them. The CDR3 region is CAISDDSRLAKNIQYF. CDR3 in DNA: TGTGCCATCAGTGATGACAGTAGGTTAGCCAAAAACATTCAGTACTTC.

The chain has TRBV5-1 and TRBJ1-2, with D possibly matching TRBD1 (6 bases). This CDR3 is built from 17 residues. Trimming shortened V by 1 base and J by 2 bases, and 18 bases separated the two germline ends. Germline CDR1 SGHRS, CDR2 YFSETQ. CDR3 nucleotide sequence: TGCGCCAGCAGCTTGAGCGTTTCGGGGGGCGGGAACTATGGCTACACCTTC. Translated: CASSLSVSGGGNYGYTF. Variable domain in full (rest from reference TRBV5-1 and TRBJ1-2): KAGVTQTPRYLIKTRGQQVTLSCSPISGHRSVSWYQQTPGQGLQFLFEYFSETQRNKGNFPGRFSGRQFSNSRSEMNVSTLELGDSALYLCASSLSVSGGGNYGYTFGSGTRLTVV.

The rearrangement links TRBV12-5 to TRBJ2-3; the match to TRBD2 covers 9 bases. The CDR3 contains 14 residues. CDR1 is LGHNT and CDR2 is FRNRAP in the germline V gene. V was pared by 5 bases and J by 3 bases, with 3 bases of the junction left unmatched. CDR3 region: CASGTGLATDTQYF. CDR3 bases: TGTGCTAGTGGTACGGGACTAGCAACAGATACGCAGTATTTT.

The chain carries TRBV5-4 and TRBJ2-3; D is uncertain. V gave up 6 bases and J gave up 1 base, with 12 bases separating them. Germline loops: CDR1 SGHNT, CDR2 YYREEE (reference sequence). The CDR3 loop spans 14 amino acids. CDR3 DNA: TGTGCCAGCACAGCTGACCCTGGCACAGATACGCAGTATTTT. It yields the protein CASTADPGTDTQYF.

The CDR3 DNA reads TGTGCCAGCAGCTCCACGTGGGGGGCAAAGGAGACCCAGTACTTC. It encodes CASSSTWGAKETQYF. The J gene is TRBJ2-5, the V gene TRBV7-2; D is perhaps TRBD1 or TRBD2 (6 bases each). The CDR3 is made up of 15 amino acids. Trimming cost V 4 bases and J 5 bases, with 17 bases left between them. In germline, CDR1 is SGHTA, CDR2 FQGNSA.